A single sample gave rise to the 32 T cell receptor beta chains below, sequenced in a study of T-cell memory formation after mild COVID-19. TCRdb itself ran the 5' RACE reads through MiXCR, one entry per CDR3 protein. The profile shows around 200,000 distinct CDR3 sequences, around 16% of them singletons. Sequenced: PBMCs or a T cell subset sorted from them (not recorded which). The receptors shown here come from an adult woman who had mild COVID-19 (a few samples of this study predate the infection). Cell type and time point are not known.

The chain couples TRBV7-9 to TRBJ2-3; a weak D match, TRBD2 (6 bases). V was clipped by 3 bases and J by 4 bases, with 8 bases between them. This CDR3 spans 13 amino acids. Per germline, CDR1 SEHNR and CDR2 FQNEAQ (reference sequence). DNA for the CDR3: TGTGCCAGCAGCTTCGGGAGCGCAGATACGCAGTATTTT. It is translated as CASSFGSADTQYF.

This clonotype was found once. V and J are TRBV30 and TRBJ1-1; possible D gene TRBD1, 6 bases. Germline V gene data show CDR1 as GTSNPN and CDR2 as SVGIG (reference sequence). This CDR3 is built from 14 residues. With 4 bases removed from V and 2 bases from J, the gap between germline ends came to 14 bases. CDR3 region: CAWKTGRANTEAFF. The CDR3 bases are TGTGCCTGGAAGACAGGACGGGCCAACACTGAAGCTTTCTTT.

This clonotype showed up just a few times. This rearrangement joins TRBV6-1 to TRBJ1-1; 9 positions agree with TRBD1. The V gene end was trimmed by 2 bases and the J gene end by 3 bases; junction bases not matched to a gene: 10. The CDR3 extends over 17 amino acids. Germline V lookup: CDR1 MNHNS, CDR2 SASEGT. Written as DNA, the CDR3 is TGTGCCAGCAGTGAATTTACAGGGGGCGCAAGGGACACTGAAGCTTTCTTT. Protein product: CASSEFTGGARDTEAFF.

This chain connects TRBV19 to TRBJ2-4; D is ambiguous. Germline CDR1 is LNHDA and CDR2 is SQIVND (reference sequence). V was shortened by 1 base and J by 0 bases, with 10 bases between the two germline ends. The CDR3 covers 16 residues. The CDR3 spells CASSIAGTLAKNIQYF. CDR3 sequence (DNA): TGTGCCAGTAGTATAGCAGGCACTCTAGCCAAAAACATTCAGTACTTC.

The genes are TRBV12-3 or TRBV12-4 and TRBJ2-1, with 14 positions matching TRBD2. The junction had 5 bases not matched to a gene; V was cut back by 8 bases and J by 2 bases. This CDR3 comprises 16 residues. CDR3 nucleotides: TGTGCCAGCGAGGGACTAGCGGGAGTCACCTACAATGAGCAGTTCTTC. Translating it yields CASEGLAGVTYNEQFF.

This rearrangement joins TRBV29-1 to TRBJ2-2, with D uncertain. CDR1 is SQVTM and CDR2 is ANQGSEA in the germline V gene. The CDR3 is 13 residues long. V was shortened by 2 bases and J by 5 bases, with 9 bases between the two germline ends. DNA for the CDR3: TGCAGCGTTGAAATTTGGGGAACCGGGGAGCTGTTTTTT. Translating gives CSVEIWGTGELFF.

This clonotype has a handful of counts. The V and J genes are TRBV7-9 and TRBJ1-4, with D perhaps TRBD1 (6 bases). V lost 5 bases, J lost 5 bases, and 12 bases lay in between. Germline V gene lookup returns CDR1 SEHNR and CDR2 FQNEAQ (reference sequence). The CDR3 totals 14 residues. The CDR3 coding sequence is TGTGCCAGCAGCAAGGGTCAGGGGAATGAAAAACTGTTTTTT. This translates into CASSKGQGNEKLFF.

This clonotype was detected only a few times. The chain carries TRBV15 and TRBJ1-5; TRBD1 aligns across 11 bases. The CDR3 is 15 amino acids. V lost 9 bases and J lost 4; bases outside the gene matches: 8. Germline CDR1 reads LNHNV; CDR2 reads YYDKDF (reference sequence). The CDR3 region has the DNA TGTGCCACTGGGGTGGGACAGGGGGGAAATCAGCCCCAGCATTTT. Translating gives CATGVGQGGNQPQHF.

The chain carries TRBV4-1 and TRBJ1-2; 7 positions match TRBD1. The V gene's germline CDR1 is MGHRA and CDR2 YSYEKL. The CDR3 totals 15 residues. V shed 1 base, J shed 5 bases, and the junction held 7 bases outside the gene matches. The CDR3 protein is CASSQAGQRMYGYTF. The DNA of the CDR3 is TGCGCCAGCAGCCAAGCGGGACAGCGTATGTATGGCTACACCTTC.

This clonotype was counted ten times or more. The CDR3 protein is CSARDPERPSTDTQYF. CDR3 sequence (DNA): TGCAGTGCTAGAGATCCGGAGCGGCCTAGCACAGATACGCAGTATTTT. V and J are TRBV20-1 and TRBJ2-3; TRBD2 might be the D (5 bases). Trimming shortened V by 0 bases and J by 0 bases, and 13 bases separated the two germline ends. The CDR3 extends over 16 amino acids. CDR1 DFQATT and CDR2 SNEGSKA come from the germline V gene (reference sequence).

The V gene is TRBV7-9, the J gene TRBJ2-1; TRBD1 might be the D (7 bases). Between the trimmed V and J ends, which lost 1 base and 14 bases, there was a span of 12 bases. This CDR3 has 12 residues. The germline V gene has CDR1 SEHNR and CDR2 FQNEAQ (reference sequence). For the CDR3, the DNA is TGTGCCAGCAGCTTAGTTCAGGGGGGTGAGTTCTTC. Residues: CASSLVQGGEFF.

J is TRBJ1-1 and V is TRBV18, with D maybe TRBD1 (6 bases). The CDR3 is 13 amino acids. The germline CDR1 and CDR2 sequences are KGHSH and LQKENI. Between the trimmed V and J ends, which lost 5 bases and 3 bases, there was a span of 10 bases. The CDR3 loop is CASSSSGDTEAFF. DNA for the CDR3: TGTGCCAGCTCATCCTCAGGGGACACTGAAGCTTTCTTT.

J is TRBJ2-5 and V is TRBV7-8; TRBD2 aligns across 8 bases. The CDR3 totals 15 residues. CDR1 and CDR2 (germline): SGHVS, FQNEAQ. V dropped 5 bases and J dropped 3; count of bases not matched to a gene: 8. The CDR3 loop is CASSDDPGGKETQYF. The CDR3 DNA reads TGTGCCAGCAGCGATGACCCGGGGGGGAAAGAGACCCAGTACTTC. The whole variable domain, filled in from reference TRBV7-8 and TRBJ2-5, reads GAGVSQSPRYKVAKRGQDVALRCDPISGHVSLFWYQQALGQGPEFLTYFQNEAQLDKSGLPSDRFFAERPEGSVSTLKIQRTQQEDSAVYLCASSDDPGGKETQYFGPGTRLLVL.

This clonotype was found many times. J is TRBJ2-1 and V is TRBV29-1; D may be TRBD1 (7 bases). This CDR3 is built from 12 residues. CDR1 SQVTM and CDR2 ANQGSEA come from the germline V gene. The V and J ends lost 3 bases and 8 bases respectively, with 11 bases between them. The CDR3 coding sequence is TGCAGCGTTGAGGGCAGGGGGGATGAGCAGTTCTTC. It translates to CSVEGRGDEQFF.

Here the CDR3 DNA reads TGTGCCACCAGTGCCCTAGCGGGAGGGATCGCAGATACGCAGTATTTT. It yields the protein CATSALAGGIADTQYF. V gene TRBV24-1 combines with J gene TRBJ2-3, with TRBD2 matching over 12 bases. The CDR3 is 16 residues long. Per germline, CDR1 KGHDR and CDR2 SFDVKD. V lost 5 bases, J lost 4 bases, and 6 bases stayed unmatched.

This clonotype was seen many times. The CDR3 DNA reads TGTGCCAGCAGCTCTTATTTGGGAGAGACCCAGTACTTC. Translating it yields CASSSYLGETQYF. The chain uses TRBV7-3 and TRBJ2-5; D is undetermined. Trimming stripped 4 bases from V and 4 bases from J, with 10 bases between. Germline V lookup: CDR1 SGHTA, CDR2 FQGTGA. The CDR3 is 13 residues long.

A few counts support this clonotype. The chain uses TRBV7-2 and TRBJ2-1; TRBD1 aligns across 7 bases. V shed 6 bases, J shed 7 bases, and the junction held 21 bases outside the gene matches. The CDR3 has 18 residues. CDR1 is SGHTA and CDR2 is FQGNSA in the germline V gene. CDR3 bases: TGTGCCAGCAGTTTCGGGCATTCTACTCGAGACAGGGTAAATGAGCAGTTCTTC. It is translated as CASSFGHSTRDRVNEQFF.

This clonotype was seen many times. This chain links TRBV7-2 with TRBJ2-1, with unresolved D. The CDR3 is 13 amino acids. V was shortened by 5 bases and J by 7 bases, with 12 bases between the two germline ends. CDR1 and CDR2 from the germline V gene are SGHTA and FQGNSA. The CDR3 spells CASSPPSGNEQFF. For the CDR3, the DNA is TGTGCCAGCAGCCCACCGTCGGGTAATGAGCAGTTCTTC.

This clonotype was counted only a few times. This chain connects TRBV30 to TRBJ2-7; tentatively, D is TRBD2 (5 bases). V was trimmed by 0 bases and J by 2 bases, leaving 8 bases between them. The length of the CDR3 is 13 residues. Germline CDR1 and CDR2: GTSNPN and SVGIG (reference sequence). The CDR3 sequence: CAWSVSGTYEQYF. The CDR3 nucleotides are TGTGCCTGGAGTGTAAGCGGAACCTACGAGCAGTACTTC.

The gene calls are TRBV25-1 and TRBJ2-5; maybe TRBD2 (5 bases). Germline values: CDR1 MGHDK, CDR2 SYGVNS. V was trimmed by 3 bases and J by 5 bases, leaving 13 bases between them. There are 14 residues in the CDR3. The DNA for the CDR3 is TGTGCCAGCAGTGACAACTGGCGGAGGGAGACCCAGTACTTC. This translates into CASSDNWRRETQYF.

The sample holds a few counts of this clonotype. The V call is TRBV12-3 or TRBV12-4, the J call TRBJ2-1; 7 nucleotides line up with TRBD2. CDR3 length: 15 residues. The J segment lost 4 bases and the V segment lost 3 bases, leaving 6 bases of the junction unmatched. CDR3 protein: CASSFRLAEYNEQFF. CDR3 DNA sequence: TGTGCCAGCAGTTTCAGGCTAGCGGAGTACAATGAGCAGTTCTTC.

The V and J genes are TRBV20-1 and TRBJ2-7; D uncertain. CDR1 and CDR2 (germline): DFQATT, SNEGSKA (reference sequence). Trimming took off 0 bases at V and 6 bases at J, with 9 bases between the two ends. The CDR3 contains 12 residues. CDR3 coding DNA: TGCAGTGCTAGAGACCTAACCCTCGAGCAGTACTTC. As protein: CSARDLTLEQYF.

The rearrangement links TRBV5-1 to TRBJ1-6, with D perhaps matching TRBD1 (5 bases). Germline lookup yields CDR1 SGHRS and CDR2 YFSETQ. V lost 4 bases, J lost 14 bases, and 13 bases lay in between. The CDR3 totals 12 residues. The CDR3 loop reads CASSLGDQTLHF. The CDR3 DNA reads TGCGCCAGCAGCCTGGGGGACCAAACCCTCCACTTT.

This chain joins TRBV11-3 and TRBJ2-5; D gene ambiguous. CDR3 length: 13 amino acids. Germline-derived CDR1 and CDR2 are SGHNT and YENEEA. V lost 1 base and J 2 bases, leaving 5 bases between the germline ends. The CDR3 bases are TGTGCCAGCAGCTTAGTTACACAAGAGACCCAGTACTTC. Its translation: CASSLVTQETQYF.

This clonotype was observed a handful of times. This chain uses TRBV20-1 with TRBJ2-2, with D perhaps matching TRBD1 or TRBD2 (5 bases each). The V and J ends lost 4 bases and 0 bases respectively, with 9 bases between them. The CDR3 runs 14 residues. Germline loops: CDR1 DFQATT, CDR2 SNEGSKA (reference sequence). The CDR3 coding sequence is TGCAGTGCTACCGGGGCCCCGAACACCGGGGAGCTGTTTTTT. It translates to CSATGAPNTGELFF.

This clonotype was seen a handful of times. The rearrangement joins TRBV11-2 to TRBJ2-3; the D is unclear. V lost 2 bases and J 4 bases, leaving 10 bases between the germline ends. CDR1 SGHAT and CDR2 FQNNGV come from the germline V gene. The CDR3 has 14 amino acids. In DNA form, the CDR3 reads TGTGCCAGCAGCTTACGAAGATCTCCAGATACGCAGTATTTT. Its translation: CASSLRRSPDTQYF.

This clonotype was seen ten or more times. In nucleotides, the CDR3 is TGCGCCAGCAGCCCGACTAGCGTGAACACCGGGGAGCTGTTTTTT. Its translation: CASSPTSVNTGELFF. The chain has TRBV5-1 and TRBJ2-2, with 8 bases matching TRBD2. The trim removed 4 bases at V and 1 base at J, leaving 3 bases unmatched. This CDR3 region has 15 residues. The germline V gene has CDR1 SGHRS and CDR2 YFSETQ.

This clonotype has just a few counts. This chain connects TRBV7-2 to TRBJ1-5; no firm D call. The V gene lost 2 bases and the J gene lost 6 bases, with 8 bases spanning the gap. In germline, CDR1 is SGHTA, CDR2 FQGNSA. The CDR3 is 13 residues long. CDR3 region: CASSLSDVQPQHF. Here the CDR3 DNA reads TGTGCCAGCAGCTTATCAGATGTTCAGCCCCAGCATTTT.

The rearrangement joins TRBV6-1 to TRBJ2-3; D possibly matches TRBD1 or TRBD2 (6 bases each). The CDR3 sequence is 15 residues long. V was shortened by 4 bases and J by 4 bases, with 15 bases between the two germline ends. Per the germline V gene, CDR1 is MNHNS and CDR2 is SASEGT. The CDR3 here is CASSVGGGRADTQYF. The CDR3 coding sequence is TGTGCCAGCAGTGTCGGAGGGGGGCGCGCAGATACGCAGTATTTT.

The CDR3 sequence is CASREGANEKLFF. Written as DNA, the CDR3 is TGTGCCAGCAGAGAGGGGGCAAATGAAAAACTGTTTTTT. This sequence joins TRBV6-5 and TRBJ1-4, with 7 bases matching TRBD1. J was trimmed by 5 bases and V by 6 bases; bases with no gene match: 3. The germline gives CDR1 MNHEY, CDR2 SVGAGI. The CDR3 runs 13 residues.

This clonotype was counted only a few times. V gene TRBV29-1 combines with J gene TRBJ1-5, with D tentatively TRBD1 (5 bases). Germline V CDR1 and CDR2: SQVTM, ANQGSEA. V lost 4 bases and J 1 base, leaving 11 bases between the germline ends. CDR3 length equals 14 residues. The CDR3 sequence is CSVVSGFSNQPQHF. CDR3 nucleotides: TGCAGCGTTGTTTCAGGGTTCAGCAATCAGCCCCAGCATTTT.

The rearrangement joins TRBV29-1 to TRBJ1-2, with TRBD1 matching over 7 bases. The V and J ends lost 6 bases and 3 bases, in that order; junction bases with no gene match: 4. Looked up from germline, CDR1 is SQVTM and CDR2 is ANQGSEA. The CDR3 loop spans 12 amino acids. The CDR3 protein is CSVTGPDYGYTF. CDR3 bases: TGCAGCGTGACAGGGCCTGACTATGGCTACACCTTC.